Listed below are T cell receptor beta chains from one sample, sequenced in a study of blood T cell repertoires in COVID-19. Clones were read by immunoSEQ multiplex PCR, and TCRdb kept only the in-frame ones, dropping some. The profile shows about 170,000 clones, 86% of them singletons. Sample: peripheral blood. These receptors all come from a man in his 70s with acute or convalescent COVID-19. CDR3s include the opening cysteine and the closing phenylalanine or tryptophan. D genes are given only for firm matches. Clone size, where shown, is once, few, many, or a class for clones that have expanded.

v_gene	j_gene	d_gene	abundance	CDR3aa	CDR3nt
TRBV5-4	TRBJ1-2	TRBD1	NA	CASSSPGGAEMVYGYTF	TGTGCCAGCAGCTCTCCAGGGGGCGCGGAAATGGTCTATGGCTACACCTTC
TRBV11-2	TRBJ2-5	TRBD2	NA	CASSWGLVEETQYF	TGTGCCAGCAGCTGGGGACTAGTCGAAGAGACCCAGTACTTC
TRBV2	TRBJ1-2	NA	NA	CASSAPEEGTDPNYGYTF	TGTGCCAGCAGCGCGCCCGAGGAGGGGACTGATCCTAACTATGGCTACACCTTC
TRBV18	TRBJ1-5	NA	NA	CASSSGQINQPQHF	TGTGCCAGCTCGAGCGGACAGATAAATCAGCCCCAGCATTTT
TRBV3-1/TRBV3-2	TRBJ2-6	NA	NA	CASSQDWGHPGANVLTF	TGTGCCAGCAGCCAAGATTGGGGACACCCTGGGGCCAACGTCCTGACTTTC
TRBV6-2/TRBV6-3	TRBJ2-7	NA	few	CASSYSVARQAYEQYF	TGTGCCAGCAGTTACTCGGTTGCGCGACAGGCCTACGAGCAGTACTTC
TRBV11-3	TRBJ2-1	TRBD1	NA	CASSRGQGSYNEQFF	TGTGCCAGCAGCAGGGGACAGGGGTCCTACAATGAGCAGTTCTTC
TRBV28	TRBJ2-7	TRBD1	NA	CASSPGQVDEQYF	TGTGCCAGCAGTCCCGGACAGGTGGACGAGCAGTACTTC
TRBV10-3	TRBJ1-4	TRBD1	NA	CAISAATGAFNEKLFF	TGTGCCATCAGTGCCGCCACAGGGGCTTTTAATGAAAAACTGTTTTTT
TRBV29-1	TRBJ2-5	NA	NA	CSVEETILIGETQYF	TGCAGCGTTGAAGAGACTATCCTAATCGGGGAGACCCAGTACTTC
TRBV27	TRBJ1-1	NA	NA	CASSLRGGLNTEAFF	TGTGCCAGCAGTTTAAGGGGCGGCCTGAACACTGAAGCTTTCTTT
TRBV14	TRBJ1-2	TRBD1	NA	CASSQADRGYGYTF	TGTGCCAGCAGCCAAGCCGACAGGGGCTATGGCTACACCTTC
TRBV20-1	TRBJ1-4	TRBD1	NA	CSASILTGANEKLFF	TGCAGTGCTAGTATCCTGACAGGGGCTAATGAAAAACTGTTTTTT
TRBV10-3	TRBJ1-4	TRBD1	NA	CAVGQGTEKLFF	TGTGCCGTCGGACAGGGCACGGAAAAACTGTTTTTT
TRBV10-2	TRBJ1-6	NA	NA	CASSEDRSSYNSPLHF	TGCGCCAGCAGTGAGGACAGAAGCTCCTATAATTCACCCCTCCACTTT
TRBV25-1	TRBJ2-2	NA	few	CASSGRGWSSGELFF	TGTGCCAGCAGTGGGCGAGGGTGGTCGAGCGGGGAGCTGTTTTTT
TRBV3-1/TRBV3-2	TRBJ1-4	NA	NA	CASSQDGGLLEKLFF	TGTGCCAGCAGCCAAGACGGCGGACTCCTCGAGAAACTGTTTTTT
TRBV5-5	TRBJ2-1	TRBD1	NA	CASGDRGGYNEQFF	TGTGCCAGCGGAGACAGGGGGGGATACAATGAGCAGTTCTTC
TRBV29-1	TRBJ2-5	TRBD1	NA	CSVGGTGVGGAQYF	TGCAGCGTTGGTGGGACAGGGGTCGGGGGGGCCCAGTACTTC
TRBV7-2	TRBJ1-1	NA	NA	CASSILKNTEAFF	TGTGCCAGCAGCATCCTTAAGAACACTGAAGCTTTCTTT
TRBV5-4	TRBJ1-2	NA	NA	CASSSGTGDGYTF	TGTGCCAGCAGCTCGGGGACGGGAGATGGCTACACCTTC
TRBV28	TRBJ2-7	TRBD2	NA	CASSLLLAGTYEQYF	TGTGCCAGCAGTTTATTGTTAGCGGGGACCTACGAGCAGTACTTC
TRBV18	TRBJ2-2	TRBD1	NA	CASSPPGTGDTGELFF	TGTGCCAGCTCACCACCCGGGACAGGGGACACCGGGGAGCTGTTTTTT
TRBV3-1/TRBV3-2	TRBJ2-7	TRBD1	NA	CASSQTGTGGYEQYF	TGTGCCAGCAGCCAAACCGGGACAGGGGGGTACGAGCAGTACTTC
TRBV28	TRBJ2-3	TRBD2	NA	CASSFRGLAGAGTDTQYF	TGTGCCAGCAGTTTCCGGGGACTAGCGGGAGCCGGCACAGATACGCAGTATTTT
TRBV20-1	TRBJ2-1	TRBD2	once	CSASGGEGYNEQFF	TGCAGTGCTAGTGGGGGGGAAGGCTACAATGAGCAGTTCTTC
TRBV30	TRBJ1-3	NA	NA	CAWSTGGSGNTIYF	TGTGCCTGGAGTACGGGAGGGAGTGGAAACACCATATATTTT
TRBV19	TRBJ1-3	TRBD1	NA	CATNPGQGGGNTIYF	TGTGCCACCAACCCGGGACAGGGGGGTGGAAACACCATATATTTT
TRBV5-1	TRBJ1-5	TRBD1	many	CASSITGGGNQPQHF	TGCGCCAGCAGCATTACAGGGGGCGGCAATCAGCCCCAGCATTTT
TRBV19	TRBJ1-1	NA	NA	CASSKGRQVNTEAFF	TGTGCCAGTAGTAAAGGGAGACAGGTTAACACTGAAGCTTTCTTT
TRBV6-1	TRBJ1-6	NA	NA	CASSETGNSPLHF	TGTGCCAGCAGTGAAACCGGGAATTCACCCCTCCACTTT